This paragraph covers one TCR beta chain sequence. The length of the CDR3 is 12 residues. The V and J ends lost 7 bases and 0 bases respectively, with 10 bases between them. Germline values: CDR1 GTSNPN, CDR2 SVGIG (reference sequence). The data originate from a study of OX40 agonist ivuxolimab in advanced cancers. Study as a whole: Enrolled patients in dose escalation had cancers that were hepatocellular carcinoma, melanoma, renal cell or head and neck cancer.

The protocol was immunoSEQ multiplex PCR, while the TCRdb copy is restricted to in-frame clones and leaves out a portion. Altogether 77,000 or so clones are present, roughly 90% being singletons, with the ten largest covering approximately 0.81%. J is TRBJ2-7 and V is TRBV30; no reliable D call. Sequences were derived from CD4+ or CD8+ T cells sorted from blood, sampled in a trial of the OX40 agonist ivuxolimab. This sequence originates from an adult with an advanced solid tumor such as melanoma, head and neck, liver or kidney cancer. CDR3 sequence reads: CAFARSSYEQYF. CDR3 DNA: TGTGCCTTCGCTAGGAGCTCCTACGAGCAGTACTTC.